Presented here are 3 T cell receptor beta chains from one specimen sequenced in a study of blood T cell repertoires in COVID-19 (TCRdb year 2020). Receptors were amplified or captured by the immunoSEQ multiplex PCR assay. TCRdb took this table from immuneACCESS and kept in-frame rearrangements with V and J called. Such tables lack part of the clones; where checked against another copy, unresolved V genes explain under half of the gap, and the rest is unexplained. Counted in this sample were around 260,000 clones; around four fifths of them appeared once. About 4.5% of the sample goes to the ten largest clones. Source material: peripheral blood. The receptors come from a man aged 55 to 69 who had recovered from COVID-19.

V is TRBV19 and J is TRBJ2-2; D might be TRBD2 (5 bases). Germline CDR1 reads LNHDA; CDR2 reads SQIVND (reference sequence). Trimming took off 9 bases at V and 2 bases at J, with 10 bases between the two ends. CDR3 size: 13 residues. CDR3 sequence (DNA): TGTGCCAGCAGCGGAGCCAACACCGGGGAGCTGTTTTTT. As protein: CASSGANTGELFF.

The chain recombines TRBV28 with TRBJ1-6; 9 bases line up with TRBD1. The CDR3 is 18 amino acids. The germline CDR1 and CDR2 sequences are MDHEN and SYDVKM. The V gene end was trimmed by 6 bases and the J gene end by 9 bases; junction bases not matched to a gene: 18. The CDR3 here is CASSVRGDRANRGSPLHF. The DNA of the CDR3 is TGTGCCAGCAGCGTCCGGGGGGACAGGGCCAACCGGGGTTCACCCCTCCACTTT.

The rearrangement uses TRBV6-5 and TRBJ1-6; D ambiguous. CDR1 is MNHEY and CDR2 is SVGAGI in the germline V gene. V lost 0 bases to trimming and J lost 11 bases, with 11 bases between them. The CDR3 has 14 residues. The DNA of the CDR3 is TGTGCCAGCAGTTACTCGAAGCCGGGTACACCCCTCCACTTT. Protein sequence: CASSYSKPGTPLHF.